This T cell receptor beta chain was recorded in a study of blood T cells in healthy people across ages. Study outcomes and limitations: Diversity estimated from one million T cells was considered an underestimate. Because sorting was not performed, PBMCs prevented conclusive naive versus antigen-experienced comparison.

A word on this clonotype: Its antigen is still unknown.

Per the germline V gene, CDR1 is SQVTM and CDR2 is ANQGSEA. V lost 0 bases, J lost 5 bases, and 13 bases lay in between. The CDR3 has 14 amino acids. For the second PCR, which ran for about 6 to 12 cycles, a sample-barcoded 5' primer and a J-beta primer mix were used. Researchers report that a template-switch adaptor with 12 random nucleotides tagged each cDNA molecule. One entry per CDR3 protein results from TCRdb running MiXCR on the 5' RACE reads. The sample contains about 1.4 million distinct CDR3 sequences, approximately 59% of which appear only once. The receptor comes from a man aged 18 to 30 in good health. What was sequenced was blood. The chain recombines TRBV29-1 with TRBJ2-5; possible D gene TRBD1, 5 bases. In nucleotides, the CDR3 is TGCAGCGTTGAAGATAGGGGCTTTCGGGAGACCCAGTACTTC. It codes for CSVEDRGFRETQYF.